The next 26 T cell receptor beta chains were all read from a single sample in a study of OX40 agonist ivuxolimab in advanced cancers. Sequencing used immunoSEQ multiplex PCR; TCRdb keeps in-frame clones, though not all of them. In the table there are 25,000 to 30,000 clones, roughly 83% of which are singletons. The starting material was CD4+ or CD8+ T cells sorted from blood, obtained in a trial of the OX40 agonist ivuxolimab. All receptors derive from an adult with an advanced solid tumor such as melanoma, head and neck, liver or kidney cancer.

The chain has TRBV6-4 and TRBJ2-3; D gene unclear. CDR1 and CDR2 from the germline V gene are MRHNA and SNTAGT. Deletions cut 8 bases from V and 0 bases from J, with 12 bases between. The CDR3 extends over 14 amino acids. The CDR3 DNA reads TGTGCCAGCGCGATCGACGGCAGCACAGATACGCAGTATTTT. This translates into CASAIDGSTDTQYF.

The gene calls are TRBV9 and TRBJ2-7, with D perhaps TRBD1 or TRBD2 (5 bases each). CDR3 length equals 16 residues. The V and J ends lost 3 bases and 2 bases respectively, with 18 bases between them. Per the germline V gene, CDR1 is SGDLS and CDR2 is YYNGEE. CDR3 nucleotides: TGTGCCAGCAGCGCCCACCCCGGGACGGTTACCTACGAGCAGTACTTC. Encoded protein: CASSAHPGTVTYEQYF.

The chain couples TRBV28 to TRBJ2-7, with no clear D. This CDR3 is built from 15 residues. V dropped 2 bases and J dropped 0 bases, with 11 bases sitting between them. Germline V lookup: CDR1 MDHEN, CDR2 SYDVKM. The CDR3 region has the DNA TGTGCCAGCAGTTTACCAGAGATGAGCTCCTACGAGCAGTACTTC. Translating gives CASSLPEMSSYEQYF. Full variable domain (rest looked up from reference TRBV28 and TRBJ2-7): DVKVTQSSRYLVKRTGEKVFLECVQDMDHENMFWYRQDPGLGLRLIYFSYDVKMKEKGDIPEGYSVSREKKERFSLILESASTNQTSMYLCASSLPEMSSYEQYFGPGTRLTVT.

The chain joins TRBV5-4 to TRBJ2-7; perhaps TRBD2 as D (6 bases). The germline gives CDR1 SGHNT, CDR2 YYREEE (reference sequence). Trimming cost V 0 bases and J 7 bases, with 8 bases left between them. The CDR3 contains 12 residues. The CDR3 DNA reads as TGTGCCAGCAGCTTGGGGAGGGAGGAGCAGTACTTC. It codes for CASSLGREEQYF.

The rearrangement uses TRBV4-1 and TRBJ2-7; D gene uncertain. The germline gives CDR1 MGHRA, CDR2 YSYEKL. Trimming took off 0 bases at V and 1 base at J, with 10 bases between the two ends. This CDR3 comprises 15 residues. The CDR3: CASSQDPGTSYEQYF. CDR3 nucleotides: TGCGCCAGCAGCCAAGATCCCGGAACTTCCTACGAGCAGTACTTC.

The CDR3 protein is CASNQDGDSPLHF. DNA for the CDR3: TGTGCCAGCAACCAAGACGGCGATTCACCCCTCCACTTT. The chain combines TRBV6-5 with TRBJ1-6, with D hard to call. V gave up 7 bases and J gave up 8 bases, with 12 bases separating them. The CDR3 sequence is 13 residues long. The germline V gene encodes CDR1 MNHEY and CDR2 SVGAGI.

A note on this clone: A junction boundary mismatches the germline segment, possibly from a read error. V is TRBV27 and J is TRBJ2-7, with D perhaps matching TRBD2 (6 bases). The CDR3 consists of 11 residues. Germline V gene sequence: CDR1 MNHEY, CDR2 SMNVEV (reference sequence). The CDR3 DNA sequence: TGTGCCGTCGGAGGGGCGTACGGGCAGTACTTC. This translates into CAVGGAYGQYF.

V gene TRBV11-2 combines with J gene TRBJ1-1; no reliable D call. V gave up 2 bases and J gave up 4 bases, with 14 bases separating them. This CDR3 spans 15 amino acids. Per germline, CDR1 SGHAT and CDR2 FQNNGV. As DNA, the CDR3 is TGTGCCAGCAGCTTATATATTACAGAAAGCACTGAAGCTTTCTTT. Translation: CASSLYITESTEAFF.

This chain links TRBV7-8 with TRBJ2-6; D is possibly TRBD1 or TRBD2 (5 bases each). This CDR3 comprises 19 residues. Germline-derived CDR1 and CDR2 are SGHVS and FQNEAQ. Trimming stripped 1 base from V and 0 bases from J, with 16 bases between. CDR3 region: CASSLGSGGPYSGANVLTF. Here the CDR3 DNA reads TGTGCCAGCAGCTTAGGGTCTGGGGGACCCTACTCTGGGGCCAACGTCCTGACTTTC.

The V call is TRBV13, the J call TRBJ2-1, with D possibly matching TRBD1 (5 bases). Trimming took 1 base from V and 10 from J, leaving 11 bases between them. The germline V gene encodes CDR1 PRHDT and CDR2 FYEKMQ (reference sequence). The CDR3 is 13 residues long. CDR3: CASSLEGQWEQFF. In DNA form, the CDR3 reads TGTGCCAGCAGCTTAGAGGGGCAATGGGAGCAGTTCTTC.

The chain carries TRBV6-5 and TRBJ2-5, with 9 positions matching TRBD1. J was trimmed by 4 bases and V by 5 bases; bases with no gene match: 2. The CDR3 covers 13 residues. Germline CDR1 MNHEY, CDR2 SVGAGI. Written as DNA, the CDR3 is TGTGCCAGCAGTCCGGACAGGGGAGAGACCCAGTACTTC. Translating it yields CASSPDRGETQYF.

CDR3 sequence (DNA): TGTGCCAGCAGCGCACAACTTGAGGGACAGGGGACCACACTCTACAATGAGCAGTTCTTC. Its protein product is CASSAQLEGQGTTLYNEQFF. The rearrangement uses TRBV9 and TRBJ2-1; 10 bases map to TRBD1. Germline CDR1 reads SGDLS; CDR2 reads YYNGEE. This CDR3 comprises 20 residues. Trimming at V came to 3 bases and at J to 3 bases, leaving 18 bases not matched to a gene.

The J gene is TRBJ2-5, the V gene TRBV4-1; 7 nucleotides align to TRBD1. The better agreement between TRBJ2-7 and the DNA end casts doubt on the J call. Looked up from germline, CDR1 is MGHRA and CDR2 is YSYEKL. This CDR3 has 14 amino acids. In nucleotides, the CDR3 is TGCGCCAGCAGCCAACAGACAGGGACCTACGAGCAGTACTTC. Its translation: CASSQQTGTYEQYF.

The CDR3 DNA reads as TGTGCCAGCAGCGTAGCAGGGGGCAACGAGCAGTACTTC. Amino acids: CASSVAGGNEQYF. The V and J genes are TRBV9 and TRBJ2-7; 8 bases are a match to TRBD1. The length of the CDR3 is 13 residues. Per germline, CDR1 SGDLS and CDR2 YYNGEE. J gave up 5 bases and V 0 bases, and 1 base lay outside the gene matches. The full variable domain, in which reference TRBV9 and TRBJ2-7 provide the parts outside the CDR3, is DSGVTQTPKHLITATGQRVTLRCSPRSGDLSVYWYQQSLDQGLQFLIQYYNGEERAKGNILERFSAQQFPDLHSELNLSSLELGDSALYFCASSVAGGNEQYFGPGTRLTVT.

The rearrangement links TRBV5-6 to TRBJ1-1; D is ambiguous. Germline CDR1 and CDR2: SGHDT and YYEEEE. The CDR3 contains 13 residues. The V and J ends lost 4 bases and 0 bases respectively, with 7 bases between them. The CDR3 loop is CASSLTVNTEAFF. The CDR3 nucleotides read TGTGCCAGCAGCCTAACGGTGAACACTGAAGCTTTCTTT. The whole variable domain, filled in from reference TRBV5-6 and TRBJ1-1, reads DAGVTQSPTHLIKTRGQQVTLRCSPKSGHDTVSWYQQALGQGPQFIFQYYEEEERQRGNFPDRFSGHQFPNYSSELNVNALLLGDSALYLCASSLTVNTEAFFGQGTRLTVV.

The count of this clone is one. The chain links TRBV7-9 to TRBJ2-5; a weak D match, TRBD2 (5 bases). The V gene lost 4 bases and the J gene lost 1 base, with 16 bases spanning the gap. The CDR3 sequence is 16 residues long. CDR1 and CDR2 from the germline V gene are SEHNR and FQNEAQ (reference sequence). The CDR3 coding sequence is TGTGCCAGCAGCTACGAACCGGGAACATTCCAAGAGACCCAGTACTTC. This encodes CASSYEPGTFQETQYF.

The chain uses TRBV9 and TRBJ2-1; D perhaps matches TRBD2 (6 bases). The V end lost 3 bases, the J end lost 0 bases, and 10 bases lay between the germline ends. The CDR3 loop spans 15 amino acids. The germline V gene encodes CDR1 SGDLS and CDR2 YYNGEE. Here the CDR3 reads CASSGRVSSYNEQFF. As DNA, the CDR3 is TGTGCCAGCAGCGGGAGGGTTAGCTCCTACAATGAGCAGTTCTTC.

The table lists this clone with a count of one. The rearrangement joins TRBV5-6 to TRBJ1-1; D uncertain. This CDR3 region has 13 residues. In germline, CDR1 is SGHDT, CDR2 YYEEEE. Deletions cut 3 bases from V and 0 bases from J, with 6 bases between. In DNA, the CDR3 is TGTGCCAGCAGCTCCCGATTGAACACTGAAGCTTTCTTT. Encoded protein: CASSSRLNTEAFF.

The rearrangement links TRBV7-3 to TRBJ2-7; 9 bases fit TRBD1. This CDR3 is 14 amino acids long. Germline V gives CDR1 SGHTA, CDR2 FQGTGA. Trimming cost V 5 bases and J 0 bases; bases outside gene matches: 2. DNA of the CDR3: TGTGCCAGCAGCCCGACAGGGGGCTCCTACGAGCAGTACTTC. Its protein product is CASSPTGGSYEQYF.

V and J are TRBV9 and TRBJ1-5; 10 bases map to TRBD1. The CDR3 is 13 amino acids. Germline CDR1 SGDLS, CDR2 YYNGEE. Trimming cost V 3 bases and J 10 bases; bases outside gene matches: 4. The CDR3 DNA reads TGTGCCAGCAGCGACCGGACAGGGGGTCCCCAGCATTTT. It yields the protein CASSDRTGGPQHF.

The genes are TRBV7-8 and TRBJ2-3; D unresolved. CDR3 length equals 13 residues. Trimming took 8 bases from V and 1 from J, leaving 10 bases between them. Germline lookup yields CDR1 SGHVS and CDR2 FQNEAQ. The CDR3 bases are TGTGCCAGCCAAGCCCCTGGCACAGATACGCAGTATTTT. Protein: CASQAPGTDTQYF.

The rearrangement joins TRBV27 to TRBJ2-7, with a weak D call TRBD2 (6 bases). The CDR3 is 14 amino acids. V lost 5 bases and J lost 2, with 13 bases in between. Germline loops: CDR1 MNHEY, CDR2 SMNVEV (reference sequence). CDR3 DNA sequence: TGTGCCAGCAGTCTGACTAGTACACCCTACGAGCAGTACTTC. This translates into CASSLTSTPYEQYF.

About this clone itself: The DNA is omitted, as the CDR3 cannot be located on it reliably, and the CDR3 follows TCRdb's listing. J is TRBJ1-2 and V is TRBV7-8; the DNA was not used to check the table's D call, TRBD1. The CDR3 comprises 13 residues, both ends counted. CDR1 SGHVS and CDR2 FQNEAQ come from the germline V gene. This CDR3 reads CASSFGRGTGYIF.

The chain combines TRBV13 with TRBJ1-6; D unclear. The V and J ends lost 6 bases and 11 bases respectively, with 11 bases between them. The CDR3 sequence is 12 residues long. Germline loops: CDR1 PRHDT, CDR2 FYEKMQ (reference sequence). The CDR3 spells CASRVGQTPLHF. CDR3 sequence (DNA): TGTGCCAGCAGAGTAGGGCAAACACCCCTCCACTTT.

V gene TRBV7-2 combines with J gene TRBJ2-1; 7 bases are a match to TRBD2. This CDR3 region has 17 residues. Per the germline V gene, CDR1 is SGHTA and CDR2 is FQGNSA. After removal of 1 base from V and 7 bases from J, the junction contained 13 bases not matched to a gene. This chain's CDR3 is CASSLVVGAGFWNEQFF. The CDR3 region has the DNA TGTGCCAGCAGCTTAGTAGTGGGAGCGGGATTTTGGAATGAGCAGTTCTTC.

The chain is built from TRBV9 and TRBJ1-1, with 7 bases aligning to TRBD1. Germline-derived CDR1 and CDR2 are SGDLS and YYNGEE. The CDR3 has 13 amino acids. V shed 0 bases and J 5 bases; nucleotides not matched to a gene: 1. CDR3 DNA sequence: TGTGCCAGCAGCGTAGACAGGGGTACTGAAGCTTTCTTT. Residues: CASSVDRGTEAFF.